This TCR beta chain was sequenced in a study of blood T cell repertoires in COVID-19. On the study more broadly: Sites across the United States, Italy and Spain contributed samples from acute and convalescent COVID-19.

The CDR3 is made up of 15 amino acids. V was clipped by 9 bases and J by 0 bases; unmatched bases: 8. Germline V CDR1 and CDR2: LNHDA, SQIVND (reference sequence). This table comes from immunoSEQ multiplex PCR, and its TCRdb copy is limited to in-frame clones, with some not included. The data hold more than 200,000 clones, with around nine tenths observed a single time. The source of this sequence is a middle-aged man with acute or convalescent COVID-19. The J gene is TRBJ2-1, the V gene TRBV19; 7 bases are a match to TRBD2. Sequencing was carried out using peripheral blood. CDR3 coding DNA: TGTGCCAGCCTCGAGCGGGATTCCTCCTACAATGAGCAGTTCTTC. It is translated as CASLERDSSYNEQFF.